This T cell receptor (beta chain) was observed in a study of blood T cell repertoires in COVID-19. Study as a whole: The United States, Italy and Spain supplied acute and convalescent COVID-19 samples. Nucleic acid was either cDNA or gDNA, and it came from T cells, B-cell-depleted T cells, or PBMCs.

With V trimmed by 2 bases and J by 9 bases, 5 bases remained unmatched. The CDR3 extends over 15 amino acids. Per germline, CDR1 SGHKS and CDR2 YYEKEE (reference sequence). As processed by the authors: Scientists estimated how many nucleated cells there were by amplifying reference gene primers. Sequenced by immunoSEQ multiplex PCR; TCRdb stores in-frame clones only, minus some. V, J and clone size reflect that table, while D and trimming were determined from the DNA. Of about 300,000 clones listed, more than 75% are singletons. This TCR derives from a man aged 65 to 85 with acute or convalescent COVID-19. Sequencing input: peripheral blood. The V call is TRBV5-5, the J call TRBJ2-1, with 13 bases aligning to TRBD2. The CDR3: CASSFRLAGGPEQFF. CDR3 DNA sequence: TGTGCCAGCAGCTTTCGACTAGCGGGAGGCCCTGAGCAGTTCTTC.